This T cell receptor beta chain appears in the sequencing data of a study of control samples from healthy donors and cancer patients (dated by TCRdb to about 2020). In the case of this clone: Its antigen has not been determined. Per-nucleotide qualities are absent, and no much larger clonotype sits a single base away.

Library preparation used the immunoSEQ multiplex PCR assay. TCRdb took over this immuneACCESS table, retaining in-frame rearrangements with V and J assigned. Such tables are incomplete; in checked studies, under half of the missing clones stem from an unresolved V gene, and the remainder is unexplained. This sample is represented by 65,000 to 85,000 clones; roughly nine tenths of them were singletons. 9.5% of the sample rests with the top ten. Via the germline V gene (reference sequence), CDR1 is LGHDT and CDR2 YNNKEL. Ends trimmed: V by 11 bases, J by 6 bases; bases unmatched to a gene: 7. The CDR3 holds 12 amino acids from the cysteine to the phenylalanine. Solely the CDR3 DNA is kept, with 36 bases framed from the first base.

The TCR sequence derives from a woman between 50 and 59 years old with colorectal cancer. The rearrangement combines TRBV3-1 (or the pseudogene TRBV3-2) with TRBJ2-3; the junction holds 8 bases that match TRBD2. What was sequenced was PBMCs. The bases read TGTGCCCCTGGGACTAGTGGGGATACGCAGTATTTT. Its translation is CAPGTSGDTQYF.